This TCR beta chain was profiled in a study of shared clonotypes between healthy human individuals. Here immunoSEQ multiplex PCR was the method, and the copy in TCRdb shows in-frame clones only, minus some. The sample carries millions of clones, 95% recorded once. The CDR3 sequence is 13 residues long. Germline V CDR1 and CDR2: MNHNS, SASEGT. Trimming took 2 bases from V and 5 from J, leaving 8 bases between them. The TCR originated in a man aged 18 to 35 in good health. V and J are TRBV6-1 and TRBJ2-3; possibly TRBD2 for D (5 bases). The sample comprised naive CD4+ T cells sorted from blood. Subset given: CD45RA+ positively selected. The CDR3 sequence: CASSELAQDTQYF. In DNA form, the CDR3 reads TGTGCCAGCAGTGAACTAGCCCAAGATACGCAGTATTTT.